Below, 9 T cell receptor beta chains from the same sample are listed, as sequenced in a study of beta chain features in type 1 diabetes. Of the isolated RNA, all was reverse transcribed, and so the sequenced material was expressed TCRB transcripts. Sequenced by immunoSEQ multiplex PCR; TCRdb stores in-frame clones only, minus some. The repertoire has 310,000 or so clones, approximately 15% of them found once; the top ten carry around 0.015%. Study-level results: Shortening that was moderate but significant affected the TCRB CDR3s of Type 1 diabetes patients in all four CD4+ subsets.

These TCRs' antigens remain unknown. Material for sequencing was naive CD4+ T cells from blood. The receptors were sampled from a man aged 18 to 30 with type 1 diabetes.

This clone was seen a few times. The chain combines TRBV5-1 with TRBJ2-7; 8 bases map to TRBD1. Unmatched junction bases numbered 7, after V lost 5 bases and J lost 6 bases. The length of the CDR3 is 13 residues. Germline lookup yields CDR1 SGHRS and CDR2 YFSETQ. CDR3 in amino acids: CASRSDRGAEQYF. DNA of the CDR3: TGCGCCAGCAGGTCCGACAGGGGAGCCGAGCAGTACTTC. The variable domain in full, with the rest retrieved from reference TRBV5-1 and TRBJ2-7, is KAGVTQTPRYLIKTRGQQVTLSCSPISGHRSVSWYQQTPGQGLQFLFEYFSETQRNKGNFPGRFSGRQFSNSRSEMNVSTLELGDSALYLCASRSDRGAEQYFGPGTRLTVT.

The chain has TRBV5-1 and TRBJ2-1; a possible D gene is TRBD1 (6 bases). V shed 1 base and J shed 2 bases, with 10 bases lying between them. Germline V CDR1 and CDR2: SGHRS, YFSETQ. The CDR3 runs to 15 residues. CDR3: CASSLSDRAYNEQFF. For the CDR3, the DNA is TGCGCCAGCAGCTTGTCGGACAGAGCCTACAATGAGCAGTTCTTC.

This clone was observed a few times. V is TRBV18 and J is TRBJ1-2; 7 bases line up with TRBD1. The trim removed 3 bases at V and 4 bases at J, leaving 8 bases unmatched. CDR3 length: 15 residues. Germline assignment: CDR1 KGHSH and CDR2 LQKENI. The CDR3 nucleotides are TGTGCCAGCTCACCCGGAGGACAGGAGGTCTATGGCTACACCTTC. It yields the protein CASSPGGQEVYGYTF.

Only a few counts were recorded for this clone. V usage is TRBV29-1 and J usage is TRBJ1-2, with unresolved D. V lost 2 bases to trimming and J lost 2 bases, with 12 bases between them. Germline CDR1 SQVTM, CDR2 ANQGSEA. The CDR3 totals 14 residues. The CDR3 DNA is TGCAGCGTTGAAAGGCAGCCAGCGAACTATGGCTACACCTTC. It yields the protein CSVERQPANYGYTF.

CDR3 nucleotides: TGTGCCAGCAGCGCCCCCCCGGGCACAGATACGCAGTATTTT. It yields the protein CASSAPPGTDTQYF. V is TRBV9 and J is TRBJ2-3; no clear D gene. Trimming took off 3 bases at V and 1 base at J, with 9 bases between the two ends. The length of the CDR3 is 14 residues. The germline V gene encodes CDR1 SGDLS and CDR2 YYNGEE.

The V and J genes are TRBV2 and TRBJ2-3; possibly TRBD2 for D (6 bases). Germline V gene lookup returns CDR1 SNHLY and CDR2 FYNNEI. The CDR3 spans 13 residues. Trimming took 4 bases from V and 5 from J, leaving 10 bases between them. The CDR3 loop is CASSGLAIDTQYF. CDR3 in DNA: TGTGCCAGCAGTGGCCTAGCGATAGATACGCAGTATTTT.

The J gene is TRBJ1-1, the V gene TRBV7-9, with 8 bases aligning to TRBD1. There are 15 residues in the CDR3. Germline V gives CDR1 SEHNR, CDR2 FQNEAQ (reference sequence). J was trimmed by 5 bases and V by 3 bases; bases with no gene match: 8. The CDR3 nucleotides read TGTGCCAGCAGCTTGGGACAGGCCCACTTTACTGAAGCTTTCTTT. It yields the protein CASSLGQAHFTEAFF.

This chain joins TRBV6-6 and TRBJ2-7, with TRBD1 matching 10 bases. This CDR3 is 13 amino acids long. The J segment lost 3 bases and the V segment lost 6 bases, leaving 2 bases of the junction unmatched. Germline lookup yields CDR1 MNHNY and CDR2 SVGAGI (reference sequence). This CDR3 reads CASRRDRGYEQYF. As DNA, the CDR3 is TGTGCCAGCAGGCGGGACAGGGGCTACGAGCAGTACTTC.

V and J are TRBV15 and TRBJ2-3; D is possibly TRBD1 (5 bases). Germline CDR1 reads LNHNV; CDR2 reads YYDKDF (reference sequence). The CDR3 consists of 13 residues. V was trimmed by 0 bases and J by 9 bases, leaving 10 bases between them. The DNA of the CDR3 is TGTGCCACCAGCAGAGAGGCGGACAACACGCAGTATTTT. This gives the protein CATSREADNTQYF.